Each of the 5 T cell receptor beta chains below was sequenced from the same sample in a study of chemoradiotherapy in HPV16-positive cancers (dated by TCRdb to between 2020 and 2023). Libraries were made using the immunoSEQ multiplex PCR assay. Imported from immuneACCESS, the table was reduced by TCRdb to in-frame sequences with V and J called. These copies leave out some clones; in studies compared against another copy, an unresolved V gene accounts for under half, and the cause of the remainder is not known. The sample records tens of thousands of clones, 76% of which are singletons. The top ten constitute 4.5% to 6.5% of the sample. Specimen: blood, collected from a patient who underwent chemoradiotherapy. These receptors all stem from a human donor with HPV-associated anogenital cancer.

This clone has only a few counts. This chain joins TRBV18 and TRBJ1-1; no clear D gene. The CDR3 has 14 residues. Trimming shortened V by 6 bases and J by 0 bases, and 11 bases separated the two germline ends. Germline CDR1 reads KGHSH; CDR2 reads LQKENI. The CDR3 DNA follows: TGTGCCAGCTCCCTCTCGGGCTTGAACACTGAAGCTTTCTTT. This gives the protein CASSLSGLNTEAFF.

The chain joins TRBV4-1 to TRBJ1-1; D not certain. The CDR3 sequence is 12 residues long. V was pared by 4 bases and J by 8 bases, with 11 bases between. The germline V gene encodes CDR1 MGHRA and CDR2 YSYEKL. The chain's CDR3 is CASSLGSHEAFF. In DNA, the CDR3 is TGCGCCAGCAGCCTGGGCTCGCACGAAGCTTTCTTT.

V gene TRBV25-1 combines with J gene TRBJ1-5; possibly TRBD1 for D (5 bases). Germline V lookup: CDR1 MGHDK, CDR2 SYGVNS. This CDR3 contains 14 residues. The V end was cut by 6 bases, the J end by 1 base, with 10 bases between. The DNA of the CDR3 is TGTGCCAGCAGAGACTCAGGGAGCAATCAGCCCCAGCATTTT. As protein: CASRDSGSNQPQHF.

V and J are TRBV30 and TRBJ1-2; D remains unclear. There are 11 residues in the CDR3. Germline-derived CDR1 and CDR2 are GTSNPN and SVGIG (reference sequence). V lost 3 bases to trimming and J lost 7 bases, with 9 bases between them. Written as DNA, the CDR3 is TGTGCCTGGAGCTCCCTCGCTGGCTACACCTTC. It specifies CAWSSLAGYTF.

The chain is built from TRBV30 and TRBJ2-1; D gene ambiguous. In germline, CDR1 is GTSNPN, CDR2 SVGIG (reference sequence). This CDR3 contains 13 residues. The V and J ends lost 3 bases and 0 bases respectively, with 6 bases between them. CDR3 in amino acids: CAWRIASYNEQFF. The CDR3 region has the DNA TGTGCCTGGAGGATCGCCTCCTACAATGAGCAGTTCTTC.